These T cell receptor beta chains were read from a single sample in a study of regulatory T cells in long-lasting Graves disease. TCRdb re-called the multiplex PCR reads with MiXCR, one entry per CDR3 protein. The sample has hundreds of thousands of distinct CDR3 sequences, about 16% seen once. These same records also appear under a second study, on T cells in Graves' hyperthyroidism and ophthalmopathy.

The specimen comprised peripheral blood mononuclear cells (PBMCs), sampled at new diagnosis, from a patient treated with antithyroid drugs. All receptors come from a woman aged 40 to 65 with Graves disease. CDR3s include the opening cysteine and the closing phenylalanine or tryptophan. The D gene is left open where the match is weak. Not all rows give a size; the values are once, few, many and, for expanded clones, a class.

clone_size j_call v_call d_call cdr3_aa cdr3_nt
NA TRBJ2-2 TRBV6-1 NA CASSPLGLFTGELFF TGTGCCAGCAGTCCCTTGGGACTCTTCACCGGGGAGCTGTTTTTT
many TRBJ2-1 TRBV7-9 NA CASSLEGSLYNEQFF TGTGCCAGCAGCTTAGAGGGCAGCCTCTACAATGAGCAGTTCTTC
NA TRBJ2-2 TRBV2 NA CASSDQAGELFF TGTGCCAGCAGTGACCAGGCCGGGGAGCTGTTTTTT
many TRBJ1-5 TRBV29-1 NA CSVGYSNQPQHF TGCAGCGTTGGGTATAGCAATCAGCCCCAGCATTTT
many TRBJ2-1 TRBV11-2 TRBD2 CASSLGLAGGYYNEQFF TGTGCCAGCAGCTTAGGACTAGCGGGGGGGTACTACAATGAGCAGTTCTTC
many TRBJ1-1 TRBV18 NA CASSPRTSNTEAFF TGTGCCAGCTCACCAAGGACATCTAACACTGAAGCTTTCTTT
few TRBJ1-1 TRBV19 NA CASSPFGSRGGAEAFF TGTGCCAGTAGTCCCTTTGGATCACGGGGTGGAGCTGAAGCTTTCTTT
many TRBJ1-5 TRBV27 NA CASSATGFYSNQPQHF TGTGCCAGCAGTGCGACGGGGTTTTATAGCAATCAGCCCCAGCATTTT
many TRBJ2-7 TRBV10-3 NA CAIGAGASYEQYF TGTGCCATCGGGGCGGGGGCCTCCTACGAGCAGTACTTC
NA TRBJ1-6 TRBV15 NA CATSRGTDRISSYNSPLHF TGTGCCACCAGCAGAGGGACAGACAGGATCAGCTCCTATAATTCACCCCTCCACTTT
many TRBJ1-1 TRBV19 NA CASSPWDSRPPEAFF TGTGCCAGTAGTCCTTGGGACTCCCGGCCCCCTGAAGCTTTCTTT
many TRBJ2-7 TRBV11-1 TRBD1 CASSLAYGTGYEQYF TGTGCCAGCAGCTTAGCGTATGGGACAGGATACGAGCAGTACTTC
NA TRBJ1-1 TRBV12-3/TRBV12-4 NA CVVIENTEAFF TGTGTTGTCATAGAGAACACTGAAGCTTTCTTT
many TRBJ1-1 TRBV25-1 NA CASSVTGVTEAFF TGCGCCAGCAGTGTGACGGGGGTCACTGAAGCTTTCTTT
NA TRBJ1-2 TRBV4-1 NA CASSHPRATAQWGGYTF TGCGCCAGCAGCCATCCGCGGGCTACAGCCCAGTGGGGAGGCTACACCTTC
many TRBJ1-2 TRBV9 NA CASSPGGSGYGYTF TGTGCCAGCAGCCCAGGAGGGTCAGGCTATGGCTACACCTTC
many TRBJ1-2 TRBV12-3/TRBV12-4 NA CAIDEDKNYGYTF TGTGCCATCGACGAAGACAAAAACTATGGCTACACCTTC
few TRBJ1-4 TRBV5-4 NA CASSSGDLLNEKLFF TGTGCCAGCAGCTCGGGCGACCTACTCAATGAAAAACTGTTTTTT
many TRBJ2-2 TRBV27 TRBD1 CASSPQQGDLNTGELFF TGTGCCAGCAGTCCACAACAGGGGGACTTGAACACCGGGGAGCTGTTTTTT
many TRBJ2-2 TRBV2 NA CASSVGPNGELFF TGTGCCAGCAGTGTCGGGCCTAACGGGGAGCTGTTTTTT
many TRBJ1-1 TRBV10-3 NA CAIIGTANTEAFF TGTGCCATCATCGGGACGGCGAACACTGAAGCTTTCTTT
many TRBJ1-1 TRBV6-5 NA CASSYHNLNTEAFF TGTGCCAGCAGTTACCACAACTTGAACACTGAAGCTTTCTTT
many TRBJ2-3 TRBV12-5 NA CARTGASGTDTQYF TGTGCCAGGACCGGGGCTAGCGGCACAGATACGCAGTATTTT
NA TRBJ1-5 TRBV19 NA CASSDPPGPQHF TGTGCCAGTTCGGACCCCCCGGGGCCCCAGCATTTT
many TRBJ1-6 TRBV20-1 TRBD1 CSARGGQGRNSPLHF TGCAGTGCTCGGGGCGGACAGGGGAGGAATTCACCCCTCCACTTT
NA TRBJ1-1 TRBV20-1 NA CSASNDAGPEAFF TGCAGTGCTAGTAATGATGCAGGGCCTGAAGCTTTCTTT
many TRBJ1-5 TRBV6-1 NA CASSEAKVLAAQPQHF TGTGCCAGCAGTGAAGCTAAGGTTCTGGCAGCGCAGCCCCAGCATTTT
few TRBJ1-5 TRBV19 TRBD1 CASSMTIQGYVFNQPQHF TGTGCCAGTAGTATGACAATACAGGGGTATGTTTTCAATCAGCCCCAGCATTTT
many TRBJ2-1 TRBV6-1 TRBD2 CASSEPWGAGGGNEQFF TGTGCCAGCAGTGAGCCCTGGGGAGCGGGGGGCGGGAATGAGCAGTTCTTC
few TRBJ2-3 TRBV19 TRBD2 CATSPWTSGGDTDTQYF TGTGCCACCAGCCCATGGACTAGCGGGGGGGACACAGATACGCAGTATTTT
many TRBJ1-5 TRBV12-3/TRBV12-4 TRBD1 CASSFLALRQGNNQPQHF TGTGCCAGCAGTTTCCTGGCCCTTCGACAGGGGAACAATCAGCCCCAGCATTTT
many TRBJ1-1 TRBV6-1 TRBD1 CASNPQGYTEAFF TGTGCCAGCAACCCACAGGGGTACACTGAAGCTTTCTTT
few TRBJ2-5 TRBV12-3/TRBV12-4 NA CASSSVRAQETQYF TGTGCCAGCAGTTCGGTCAGGGCCCAAGAGACCCAGTACTTC
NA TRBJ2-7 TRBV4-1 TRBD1 CASSQDDRDEQYF TGCGCCAGCAGCCAGGACGACAGGGACGAGCAGTACTTC
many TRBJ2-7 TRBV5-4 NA CASSLGFEQYF TGTGCCAGCAGCTTGGGGTTCGAGCAGTACTTC
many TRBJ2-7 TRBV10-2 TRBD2 CASKGNSGGEGEQYF TGCGCCAGCAAGGGGAACAGCGGGGGGGAAGGCGAGCAGTACTTC
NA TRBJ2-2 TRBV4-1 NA CASSQAEGGAYTGELFF TGCGCCAGCAGCCAAGCGGAGGGGGGGGCCTACACCGGGGAGCTGTTTTTT
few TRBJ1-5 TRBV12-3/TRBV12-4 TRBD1 CASSLVGTGLQPQHF TGTGCCAGCAGTTTAGTTGGGACAGGGTTACAGCCCCAGCATTTT
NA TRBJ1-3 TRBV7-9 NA CASSLDFSGNTIYF TGTGCCAGCAGCTTGGACTTCTCTGGAAACACCATATATTTT
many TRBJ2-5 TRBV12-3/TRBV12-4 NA CASSLPGPSTQYF TGTGCCAGCAGTTTACCGGGGCCAAGTACCCAGTACTTC
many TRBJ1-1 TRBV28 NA CASSRYLGTEAFF TGTGCCAGCAGTCGTTACTTGGGCACTGAAGCTTTCTTT
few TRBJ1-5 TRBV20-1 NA CSAPRGGGGNQPQHF TGCAGTGCCCCTCGGGGGGGGGGTGGCAATCAGCCCCAGCATTTT